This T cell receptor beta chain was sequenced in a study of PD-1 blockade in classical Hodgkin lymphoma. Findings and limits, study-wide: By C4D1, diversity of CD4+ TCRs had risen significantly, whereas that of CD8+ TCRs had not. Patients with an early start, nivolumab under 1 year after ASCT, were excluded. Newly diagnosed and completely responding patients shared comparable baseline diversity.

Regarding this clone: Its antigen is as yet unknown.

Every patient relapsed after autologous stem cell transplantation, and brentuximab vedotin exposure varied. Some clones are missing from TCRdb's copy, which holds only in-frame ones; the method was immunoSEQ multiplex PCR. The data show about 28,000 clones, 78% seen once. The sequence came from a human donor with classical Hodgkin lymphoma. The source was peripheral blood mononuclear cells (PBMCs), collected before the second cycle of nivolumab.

The CDR3 protein is CAISEQDSSFNYGYTF. In DNA form, the CDR3 reads TGTGCCATCAGCGAACAGGACAGCAGCTTCAACTATGGCTACACCTTC. V usage is TRBV10-3 and J usage is TRBJ1-2; tentative D call: TRBD1 (6 bases). This CDR3 has 16 amino acids. Germline loops: CDR1 ENHRY, CDR2 SYGVKD. V was clipped by 6 bases and J by 2 bases, with 19 bases between them.